This T cell receptor (beta chain) came from a study of cytomegalovirus exposure and HLA in healthy donors (dated by TCRdb to the late 2010s). Regarding the complete study: An earlier analysis of roughly 610 of the donors reported approximately 260 Gb of sequence data and about 120 million unique TCR beta sequences obtained from around 170 million T cells. In an earlier analysis of 500 to 650 of the donors, high-throughput TCR beta sequencing was used to judge whether each TCR beta V gene segment behaved as functional or pseudogenic. Every repertoire in the discovery cohort had been generated on one and the same sequencing platform. Among the approximately 400 genotyped donors, around 81% belonged to the genetic ancestry cluster associated with self-reported Caucasian donors. Donor age, sex, ethnicity and CMV serostatus were collected together with the repertoire data. Both class I and class II loci were covered by HLA typing, at four-digit resolution. To study patterns of TCR occurrence, a later analysis re-analyzed previously published TCR beta repertoires from 666 donors and added high-resolution HLA genotyping. Among around 400 genotyped donors of the cohort, an average of around 240,000 unique TCR beta nucleotide sequences was sequenced per donor, of which about 19% were non-productive. An early release covering around 630 HLA-typed donors comprised roughly 300 gigabases of sequencing data and 65 million to 100 million unique TCR sequences. Four to six DR-DQ haplotypes were handled as single units for association and clustering, since linkage in the cohort was strong. The aim of the study was to test whether cataloging public T cell receptors could identify signatures of past pathogen exposure. To predict cytomegalovirus infection status, the study combined high-throughput TCR immunosequencing, statistical association of individual TCRs with disease status, and machine learning. A later genetic analysis used genome-wide SNP genotypes for about 60% of the roughly 700 donors, treating that subset as a discovery cohort. A separate validation cohort of 90 to 150 different subjects was used in addition to the 666-subject first cohort. Rather than drawing on any new phenotypic data, the later analysis identified candidate immune exposures from TCR beta sequences and the way those sequences occurred across donors. The number of typed donors differed by locus: about 620-640 for A, B, C, DRB1 and DQB1; 522 for DQA1; 606 for DPA1; and some 450 for DPB1. The T cell repertoires of 666 subjects were profiled by immunosequencing and related to cytomegalovirus serostatus.

The paper as a whole reports these results and caveats: Three of the identified cytomegalovirus-associated TCR beta chains were confirmed in vitro to be specific for cytomegalovirus antigens. CMV serostatus was the only immune exposure information available for the cohort. Broadly in line with IMGT annotations, most TCR beta V segments showed up in productive rearrangements about 90% or about 30% of the time in an earlier analysis of several hundred of the donors. This cohort had only TCR beta chains sequenced, and the lack of alpha or paired-chain data limited which features could be detected. Some IMGT-functional V segments, including TRBV6-2 and TRBV6-3, could not be told apart with the 87-base-pair reads, so those segments were excluded. In a later analysis, HLA-associated TCR beta chains showed more clonal expansion and lower generation probabilities than non-associated chains that were equally common. While some public TCRs were present in many individuals, most TCR sequences turned up only very rarely across donors. In a later analysis, TCR association rates were found to vary across HLA loci, with the most associated TCRs seen for DRB1 alleles and the fewest for HLA-C alleles. Because HLA typing was unavailable for some donors at each locus, only the typed subset was used in association tests. The sequencing pipeline was judged likely to have produced a cluster of highly shared sequence variants as a technical artifact. A further reported finding was that TCR beta sequences accurately predicted the HLA-A and HLA-B alleles for most subjects in the first cohort. V-gene and J-gene trimming of TCR beta chains was associated with a missense DCLRE1C variant in a later genetic analysis, and the association was replicated in an independent cohort. The earlier analysis of a few hundred of the donors excluded 15 to 20 rarely observed V segments, including chromosome 9 orphons, because counts were too low. Correlated functional status among segregating V segments might reflect linkage disequilibrium, but an unknown experimental factor could not be ruled out. In a later analysis, most CMV-associated TCR beta chains were found to appear HLA-restricted, with HLA associations seemingly driven largely by CMV exposure. The study listed 150 to 200 TCR beta chains as associated with cytomegalovirus. At a false discovery rate of 0.05, a later analysis linked roughly 17,000 TCR beta sequences to specific HLA alleles. A later analysis reported that several top co-occurrence clusters appeared linked to parvovirus B19, influenza, CMV and Epstein-Barr virus. Roughly uniform sequencing depth across donors was assumed in presence/absence analyses, although this assumption may not hold. Assigning TCR associations to individual alleles was difficult when HLA alleles, especially DR and DQ, strongly co-occurred. A later genetic analysis reported fewer N-insertions in productive TCRs among donors in an Asian-associated ancestry cluster than the roughly 720-donor mean. In both the original and validation cohorts, the classifier was reported to diagnose cytomegalovirus status with high specificity and sensitivity. According to the authors, the approach could potentially be generalized to other disease states and immunological phenotypes.

Libraries were constructed by the immunoSEQ multiplex PCR assay. For the multiplex PCR, a mixture combining 60 forward primers for TCR Vbeta segments and 13 reverse primers for TCR Jbeta segments was used. Amplification of the CDR3 region of rearranged TCR beta genes was performed with a multiplex PCR assay on genomic DNA. On the Illumina HiSeq System, the amplified TCR beta libraries were sequenced as 87-base-pair reads. Per the original workflow: In a later analysis, 80 million or so unique TCR beta chains were counted across the 500 to 700 repertoires, and approximately 11 million of these chains were shared by at least two donors. To remove PCR and sequencing errors, raw reads were error-corrected and collapsed into unique sequences using a nearest-neighbor algorithm that merged closely related sequences. CDR3 sequences were aligned to IMGT reference sequences to assign V, D and J gene segments. For a sequence to be retained, a match of at least six nucleotides was required to both a V gene segment and a J gene segment. Rearrangements were called productive when the CDR3 lacked stop codons and stayed in frame with V and J; all others were non-productive. CDR3 was defined according to IMGT convention as the region running from the second conserved V-encoded cysteine to the conserved J-encoded phenylalanine. Sequences without an unambiguous match to a single V gene segment were excluded from the earlier analysis of about 640 of the donors. An earlier analysis of a few hundred of the donors called V segments functional above 56.7% productive rearrangements and segregating when the between-donor standard deviation exceeded 5%. A statistical classification framework was built for diagnosing cytomegalovirus status from the catalog of TCR beta chain sequences. V and J gene assignment, in a later analysis, came from comparing TCR nucleotide sequences with IMGT/GENE-DB human TR gene sequences. Using the TCRdist pipeline, a later analysis assigned CDR3 sequences along with most-parsimonious VDJ recombination scenarios. In a later analysis, each TCR beta chain was defined by its CDR3 amino acid sequence together with its V-gene family, and reads without a unique V-gene family were excluded. As a way to deal with suspected cross-contamination and a sequencing artifact, a later analysis dropped 450 to 600 nucleotide sequences that were highly shared and had low generation probability. In a later analysis, a clonal expansion index for each public chain was calculated from normalized within-repertoire ranks of inferred template counts. In a later analysis, generation probabilities were computed with a VDJ recombination model fitted to out-of-frame rearrangements, and the resulting probabilities were checked against IGoR. Hypergeometric tests were used in a later analysis to score TCR-TCR, TCR-HLA and TCR-CMV co-occurrence, with a repertoire-size bias correction applied to the TCR pairs. To estimate false discovery rates, a later analysis permuted the HLA or CMV assignments 20 times. In a later analysis, co-occurring TCRs were grouped using DBSCAN, and TCRdist sequence similarity was added for clustering within HLA-allele-positive subsets. Co-occurrence clustering excluded repertoires with fewer than 30,000 or more than 120,000 public chains, plus five with anomalous nucleotide sharing. TCRdb took over this immuneACCESS table, retaining in-frame rearrangements with V and J assigned. Such tables are incomplete; in checked studies, under half of the missing clones stem from an unresolved V gene, and the remainder is unexplained. D and trimming come from the DNA, and the V and J calls and clone size come from that table. In all, the sample holds 170,000 or so clones, and around three quarters of those were seen once. The biggest ten clones account for under 0.85% of the sample.

In total, roughly 670 healthy bone marrow donors made up the cohort. All cohort members were sampled while nominally healthy, although unrecorded immune exposures were likely present. The donor tested CMV seronegative, placing the donor among the roughly 400 seronegative members of the cohort. Every donor gave a peripheral blood sample, and the peripheral blood mononuclear cells from that sample were used for TCR beta sequencing. The Qiagen DNeasy Blood Extraction Kit was used to extract genomic DNA from the blood cell samples. As regards this clone: No antigen is known for it. Base-call qualities are not available, and no considerably larger clone is one nucleotide away.

The cysteine opens and the phenylalanine closes a CDR3 of 14 amino acids. Just CDR3 DNA is preserved here, 42 bases in frame from base 1. V loses 2 bases, J loses 2 bases, and the germline ends lie 7 bases apart. Based on the germline V gene, the CDR1 and CDR2 sequences are SNHLY and FYNNEI. Sequencing was carried out using PBMCs. The sequence links TRBV2 to TRBJ1-5; the D gene remains uncertain. This receptor was obtained from a boy aged 10-17 years in good health and CMV-seronegative. Read as DNA, the sequence is TGTGCCAGCAGTGAAATCCAGGGCAATCAGCCCCAGCATTTT. The resulting protein is CASSEIQGNQPQHF. Here the CDR3 is joined to the reference TRBV2 and TRBJ1-5 genes, and the full variable domain is: EPEVTQTPSHQVTQMGQEVILRCVPISNHLYFYWYRQILGQKVEFLVSFYNNEISEKSEIFDDQFSVERPDGSNFTLKIRSTKLEDSAMYFCASSEIQGNQPQHFGDGTRLSIL.